This T cell receptor beta chain was captured by sequencing in a study of cytomegalovirus exposure and HLA in healthy donors. Study context: Genotyping of nearly 400 donors showed that roughly 80% belonged to the Caucasian-associated ancestry cluster.

The CDR3 is made up of 14 amino acids. CDR1 and CDR2 (germline): SGHAT, FQNNGV. V was pared by 4 bases and J by 3 bases, with 11 bases between. A multiplex PCR was run with 60 Vbeta primers and 13 Jbeta primers. Profiling relied on immunoSEQ multiplex PCR, and the TCRdb table lists in-frame clones only, not all of them. The repertoire holds 130,000 or so clones, with approximately 60% as singletons. This clone was recorded only once. The antigen is not known. General study findings and limits: In a later analysis, 15,000 to 20,000 TCR beta sequences were associated with HLA alleles at 0.05 false discovery rate. Both high specificity and high sensitivity reportedly marked the classifier's diagnosis of cytomegalovirus status.

Each donor was healthy, and each was a bone marrow donor. This chain links TRBV11-2 with TRBJ2-3; D ambiguous. This receptor was taken from a woman in her 40s in good health and CMV-seronegative. The specimen was PBMCs. The CDR3 is CASSSAGSTDTQYF. CDR3 bases: TGTGCCAGCAGCTCGGCAGGTTCAACAGATACGCAGTATTTT.